This paragraph covers one T cell receptor beta chain sequence. Its antigen remains unidentified. The CDR3 has 11 amino acids. CDR1 WNHNN and CDR2 SYGVQD come from the germline V gene (reference sequence). Trimming left V 8 bases short and J 11 bases short, with 16 bases between. This sample was included in a study of cytomegalovirus exposure and HLA in healthy donors. Study-level points and caveats: A later analysis reportedly found fewer N-insertions in an Asian-associated ancestry cluster than the roughly 670-donor mean. An observed cluster of highly shared sequence variants was recorded as a likely sequencing artifact. Rarity marked most TCR sequences, yet some public TCRs occurred in many donors.

60 Vbeta and 13 Jbeta primers were used in PCR. Profiled with immunoSEQ multiplex PCR; TCRdb holds only in-frame clones, not every one. The sample holds 100,000 to 150,000 clones; about 85% are singletons and the top ten take about 0.22%. The sample taken for sequencing was PBMCs. This chain connects TRBV10-1 to TRBJ2-7, with D tentatively TRBD1 (5 bases). The receptor was isolated from a man aged 45-65 years in good health and CMV-seronegative. Here the CDR3 reads CASGAQGFEYF. The CDR3 nucleotides read TGCGCCAGCGGGGCACAAGGGTTCGAGTACTTC.